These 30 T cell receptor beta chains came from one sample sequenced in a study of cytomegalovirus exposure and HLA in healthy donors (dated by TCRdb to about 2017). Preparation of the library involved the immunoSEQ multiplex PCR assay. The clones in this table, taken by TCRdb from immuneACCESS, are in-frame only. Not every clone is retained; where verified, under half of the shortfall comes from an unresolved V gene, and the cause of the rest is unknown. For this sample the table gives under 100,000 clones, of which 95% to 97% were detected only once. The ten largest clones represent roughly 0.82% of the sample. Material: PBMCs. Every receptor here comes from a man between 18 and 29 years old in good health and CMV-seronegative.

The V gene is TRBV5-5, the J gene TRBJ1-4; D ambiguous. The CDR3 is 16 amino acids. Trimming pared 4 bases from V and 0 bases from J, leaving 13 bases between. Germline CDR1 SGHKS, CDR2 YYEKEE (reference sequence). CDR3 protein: CASSRLNEATNEKLFF. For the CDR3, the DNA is TGTGCCAGCAGCCGATTAAATGAGGCAACTAATGAAAAACTGTTTTTT.

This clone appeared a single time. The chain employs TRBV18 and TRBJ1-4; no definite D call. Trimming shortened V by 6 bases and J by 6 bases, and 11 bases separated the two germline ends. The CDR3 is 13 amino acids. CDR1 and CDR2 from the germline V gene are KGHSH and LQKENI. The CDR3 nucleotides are TGTGCCAGCTCCGACGGGCGGGATGAAAAACTGTTTTTT. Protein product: CASSDGRDEKLFF.

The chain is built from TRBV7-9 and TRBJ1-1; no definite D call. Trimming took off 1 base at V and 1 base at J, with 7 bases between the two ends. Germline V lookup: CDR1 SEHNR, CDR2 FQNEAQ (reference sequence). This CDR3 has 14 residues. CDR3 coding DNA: TGTGCCAGCAGCTTAGGGCCAACGAACACTGAAGCTTTCTTT. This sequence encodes CASSLGPTNTEAFF.

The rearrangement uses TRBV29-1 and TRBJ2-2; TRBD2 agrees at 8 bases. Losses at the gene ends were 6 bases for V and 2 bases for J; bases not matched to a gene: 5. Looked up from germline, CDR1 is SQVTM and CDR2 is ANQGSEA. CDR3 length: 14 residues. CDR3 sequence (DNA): TGCAGCGTCCAGCGGGAGCTAAACACCGGGGAGCTGTTTTTT. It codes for CSVQRELNTGELFF.

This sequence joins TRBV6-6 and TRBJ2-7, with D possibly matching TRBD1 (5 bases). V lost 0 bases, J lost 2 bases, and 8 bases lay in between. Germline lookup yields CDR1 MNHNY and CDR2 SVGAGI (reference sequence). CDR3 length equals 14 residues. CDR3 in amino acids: CASSYSQGPYEQYV. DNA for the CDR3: TGTGCCAGCAGTTACTCGCAGGGCCCCTACGAGCAGTACGTC.

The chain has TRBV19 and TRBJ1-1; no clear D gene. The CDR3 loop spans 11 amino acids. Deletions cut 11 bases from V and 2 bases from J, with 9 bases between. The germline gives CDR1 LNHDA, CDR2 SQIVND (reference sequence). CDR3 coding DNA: TGTGCCGGAAGACTCAACACTGAAGCTTTCTTT. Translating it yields CAGRLNTEAFF.

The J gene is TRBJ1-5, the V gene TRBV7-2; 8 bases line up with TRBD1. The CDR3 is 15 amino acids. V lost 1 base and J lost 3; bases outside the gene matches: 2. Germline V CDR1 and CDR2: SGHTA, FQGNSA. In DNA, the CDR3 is TGTGCCAGCAGCTTAGGGGGACAGGCCAATCAGCCCCAGCATTTT. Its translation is CASSLGGQANQPQHF.

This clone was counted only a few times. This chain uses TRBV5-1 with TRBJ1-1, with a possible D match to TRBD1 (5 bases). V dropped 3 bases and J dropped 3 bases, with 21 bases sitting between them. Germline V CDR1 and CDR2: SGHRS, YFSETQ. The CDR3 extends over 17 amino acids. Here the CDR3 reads CASSSDVVSGRHTEAFF. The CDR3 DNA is TGCGCCAGCAGCTCTGACGTTGTTTCAGGGAGGCACACTGAAGCTTTCTTT.

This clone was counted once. The CDR3 DNA sequence: TGTGCTAGTGGTTTCCCAACAGGGGGCGTCACCGGGGAGCTGTTTTTT. Encoded protein: CASGFPTGGVTGELFF. The V gene is TRBV12-5, the J gene TRBJ2-2; 9 positions agree with TRBD1. J gave up 4 bases and V 3 bases, and 6 bases lay outside the gene matches. The CDR3 length is 16 residues. Per germline, CDR1 LGHNT and CDR2 FRNRAP.

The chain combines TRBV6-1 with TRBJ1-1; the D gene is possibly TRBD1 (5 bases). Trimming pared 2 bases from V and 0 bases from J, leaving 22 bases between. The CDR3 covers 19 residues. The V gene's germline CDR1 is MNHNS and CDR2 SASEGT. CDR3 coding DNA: TGTGCCAGCAGTGAAAAATTGCCCTTGGCAGGGCGAATGAACACTGAAGCTTTCTTT. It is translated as CASSEKLPLAGRMNTEAFF.

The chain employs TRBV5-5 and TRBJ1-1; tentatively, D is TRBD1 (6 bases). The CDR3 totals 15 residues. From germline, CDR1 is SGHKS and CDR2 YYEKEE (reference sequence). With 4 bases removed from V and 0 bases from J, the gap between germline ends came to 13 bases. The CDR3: CASSPSGVLNTEAFF. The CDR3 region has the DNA TGTGCCAGCAGCCCATCAGGGGTATTGAACACTGAAGCTTTCTTT.

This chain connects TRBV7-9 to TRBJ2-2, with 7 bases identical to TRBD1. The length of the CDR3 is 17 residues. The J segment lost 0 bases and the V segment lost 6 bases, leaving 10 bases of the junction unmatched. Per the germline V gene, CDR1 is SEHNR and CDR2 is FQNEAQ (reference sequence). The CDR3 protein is CASRQIPGQTNTGELFF. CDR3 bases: TGTGCCAGCAGACAAATTCCGGGACAGACGAACACCGGGGAGCTGTTTTTT.

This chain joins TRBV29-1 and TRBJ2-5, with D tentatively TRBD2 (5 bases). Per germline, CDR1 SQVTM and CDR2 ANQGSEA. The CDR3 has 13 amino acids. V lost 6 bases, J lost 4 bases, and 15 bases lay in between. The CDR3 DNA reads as TGCAGCGTCCGACCTGCCGGAGGAGAGACCCAGTACTTC. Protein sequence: CSVRPAGGETQYF.

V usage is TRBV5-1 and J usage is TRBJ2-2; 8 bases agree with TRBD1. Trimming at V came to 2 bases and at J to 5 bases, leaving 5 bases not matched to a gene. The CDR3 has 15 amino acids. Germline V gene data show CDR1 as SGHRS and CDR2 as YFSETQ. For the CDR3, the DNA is TGCGCCAGCAGCTTAGAGGACAGGGCTACCGGGGAGCTGTTTTTT. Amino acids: CASSLEDRATGELFF.

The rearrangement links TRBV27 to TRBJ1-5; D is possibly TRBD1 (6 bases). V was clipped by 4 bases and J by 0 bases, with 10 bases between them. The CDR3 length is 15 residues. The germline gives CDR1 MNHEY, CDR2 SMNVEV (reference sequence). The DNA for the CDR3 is TGTGCCAGCAGTTCCCACAGGGATAGCAATCAGCCCCAGCATTTT. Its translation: CASSSHRDSNQPQHF.

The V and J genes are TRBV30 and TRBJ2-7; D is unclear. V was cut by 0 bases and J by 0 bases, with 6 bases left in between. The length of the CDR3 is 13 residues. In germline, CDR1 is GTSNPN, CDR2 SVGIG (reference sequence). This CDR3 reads CAWSVQLSYEQYV. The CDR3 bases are TGTGCCTGGAGTGTACAGCTCTCCTACGAGCAGTACGTC.

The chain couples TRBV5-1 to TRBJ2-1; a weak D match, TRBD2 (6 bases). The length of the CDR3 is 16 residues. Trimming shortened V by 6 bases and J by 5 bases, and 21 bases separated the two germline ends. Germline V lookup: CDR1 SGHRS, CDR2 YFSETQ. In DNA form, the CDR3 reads TGCGCCAGCACCCAAGCGGACTACATAACCGACAATGAGCAGTTCTTC. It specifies CASTQADYITDNEQFF.

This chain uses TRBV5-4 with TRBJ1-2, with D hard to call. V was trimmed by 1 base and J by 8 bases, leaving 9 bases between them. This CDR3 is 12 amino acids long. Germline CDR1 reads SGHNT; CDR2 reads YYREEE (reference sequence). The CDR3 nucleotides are TGTGCCAGCAGCTTGACGGGATTCGGCTACACCTTC. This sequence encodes CASSLTGFGYTF.

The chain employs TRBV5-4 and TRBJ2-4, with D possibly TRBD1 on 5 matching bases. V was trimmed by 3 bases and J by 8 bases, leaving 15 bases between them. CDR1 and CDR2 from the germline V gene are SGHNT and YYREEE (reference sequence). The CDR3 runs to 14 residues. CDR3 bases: TGTGCCAGCAGCTCGCGGAATCAGGGTTACATTCAGTACTTC. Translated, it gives CASSSRNQGYIQYF. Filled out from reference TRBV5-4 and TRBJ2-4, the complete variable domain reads ETGVTQSPTHLIKTRGQQVTLRCSSQSGHNTVSWYQQALGQGPQFIFQYYREEENGRGNFPPRFSGLQFPNYSSELNVNALELDDSALYLCASSSRNQGYIQYFGAGTRLSVL.

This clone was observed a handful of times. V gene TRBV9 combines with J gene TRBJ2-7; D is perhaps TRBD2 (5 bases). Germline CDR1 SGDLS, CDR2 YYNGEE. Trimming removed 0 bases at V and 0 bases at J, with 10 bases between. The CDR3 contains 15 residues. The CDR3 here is CASSVGPDYSYEQYV. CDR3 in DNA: TGTGCCAGCAGCGTAGGTCCCGACTACTCCTACGAGCAGTACGTC.

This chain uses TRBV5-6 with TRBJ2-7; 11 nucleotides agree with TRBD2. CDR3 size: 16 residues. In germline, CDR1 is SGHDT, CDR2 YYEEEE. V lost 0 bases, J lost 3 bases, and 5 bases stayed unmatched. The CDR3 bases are TGTGCCAGCAGCTTGGGGACTAGCGGGCTAATCTACGAGCAGTACGTC. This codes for CASSLGTSGLIYEQYV.

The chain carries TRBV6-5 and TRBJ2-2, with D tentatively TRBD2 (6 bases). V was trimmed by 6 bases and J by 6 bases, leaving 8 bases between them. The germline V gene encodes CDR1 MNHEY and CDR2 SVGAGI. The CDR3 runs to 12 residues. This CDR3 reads CASSRGSGELFF. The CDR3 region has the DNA TGTGCCAGCAGCCGGGGGTCCGGGGAGCTGTTTTTT.

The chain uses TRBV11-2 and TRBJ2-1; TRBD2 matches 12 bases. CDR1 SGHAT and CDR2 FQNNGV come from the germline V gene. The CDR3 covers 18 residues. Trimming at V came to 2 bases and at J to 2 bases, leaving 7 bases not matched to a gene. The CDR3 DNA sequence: TGTGCCAGCAGCTTATCGACTAGCGGGAGTTTCCCCTACAATGAGCAGTTCTTC. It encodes CASSLSTSGSFPYNEQFF.

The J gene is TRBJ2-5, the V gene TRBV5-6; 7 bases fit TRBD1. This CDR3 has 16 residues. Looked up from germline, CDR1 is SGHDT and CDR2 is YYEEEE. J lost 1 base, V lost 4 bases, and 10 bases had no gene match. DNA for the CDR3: TGTGCCAGCAGCGTAAATCGGGACAGCTTCCAAGAGACCCAGTACTTC. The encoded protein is CASSVNRDSFQETQYF.

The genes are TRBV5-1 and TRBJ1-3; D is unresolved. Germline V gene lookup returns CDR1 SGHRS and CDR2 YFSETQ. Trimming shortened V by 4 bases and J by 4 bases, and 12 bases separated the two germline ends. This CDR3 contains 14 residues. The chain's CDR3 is CASSPEGNGNTIYF. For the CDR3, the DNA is TGCGCCAGCAGCCCGGAGGGTAACGGAAACACCATATATTTT.

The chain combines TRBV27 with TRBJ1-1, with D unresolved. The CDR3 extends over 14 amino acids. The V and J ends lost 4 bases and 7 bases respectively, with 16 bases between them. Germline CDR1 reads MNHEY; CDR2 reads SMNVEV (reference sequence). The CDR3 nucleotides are TGTGCCAGCAGTTCCGCAGGTGCCAGTTTTGAAGCTTTCTTT. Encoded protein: CASSSAGASFEAFF.

In nucleotides, the CDR3 is TGTGCCAGCAGTCCGGGTGACAGGAGCAGCAATCAGCCCCAGCATTTT. It yields the protein CASSPGDRSSNQPQHF. The rearrangement joins TRBV27 to TRBJ1-5; D is possibly TRBD1 (6 bases). This CDR3 is 16 amino acids long. Germline V CDR1 and CDR2: MNHEY, SMNVEV (reference sequence). Trimming shortened V by 5 bases and J by 1 base, and 15 bases separated the two germline ends.

This CDR3 reads CASSPGRVYEQYF. CDR3 sequence (DNA): TGTGCCAGTAGCCCCGGGAGGGTTTACGAGCAGTACTTC. The chain joins TRBV19 to TRBJ2-7; 8 bases agree with TRBD2. Germline V gene sequence: CDR1 LNHDA, CDR2 SQIVND (reference sequence). This CDR3 contains 13 residues. V shed 6 bases, J shed 4 bases, and the junction held 5 bases outside the gene matches.

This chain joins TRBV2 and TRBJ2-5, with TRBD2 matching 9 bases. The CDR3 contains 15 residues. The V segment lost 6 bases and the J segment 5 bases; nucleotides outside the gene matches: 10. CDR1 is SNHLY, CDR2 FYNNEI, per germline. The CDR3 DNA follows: TGTGCCAGCAGATTTAGCGGGAGCGGAGGGGAGACCCAGTACTTC. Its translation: CASRFSGSGGETQYF.

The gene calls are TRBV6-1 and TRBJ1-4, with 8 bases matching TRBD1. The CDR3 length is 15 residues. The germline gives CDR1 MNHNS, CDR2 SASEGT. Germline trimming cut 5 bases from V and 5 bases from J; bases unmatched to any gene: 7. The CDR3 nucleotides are TGTGCCAGCAGTTCGCAGACAGGGGAGAATGAAAAACTGTTTTTT. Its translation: CASSSQTGENEKLFF.